The sequence of this TCR beta chain was determined in a study of cytomegalovirus exposure and HLA in healthy donors. Regarding the study as a whole: Later, an analysis found that TCR clusters from the first cohort tended to co-occur in the roughly 110 validation repertoires. The listing of approximately 160 TCR beta chains classed them as cytomegalovirus-associated. Most TCR sequences were uncommon, yet certain public TCRs appeared in many donors.

About this clone: Antigen unknown.

The method was immunoSEQ multiplex PCR; TCRdb's version includes in-frame clones alone and lacks a portion of them. In the table there are around 130,000 clones, 89% of which are singletons. This TCR was recovered from a man younger than 40 in good health and CMV-seronegative. Sequences were obtained from PBMCs.

CDR3 nucleotide sequence: TGCAGCGTCCCGCGACGGGACACCTTAGTGGACACTGAAGCTTTCTTT. This encodes CSVPRRDTLVDTEAFF. V usage is TRBV29-1 and J usage is TRBJ1-1; perhaps TRBD1 as D (6 bases). Germline-derived CDR1 and CDR2 are SQVTM and ANQGSEA. V lost 6 bases to trimming and J lost 3 bases, with 23 bases between them. The length of the CDR3 is 16 residues.